These 11 T cell receptor beta chains were sequenced from one sample in a study of Ad26.COV2.S vaccination and SARS-CoV-2 variants. Here immunoSEQ multiplex PCR was the method, and the copy in TCRdb shows in-frame clones only, minus some. The sample shows roughly 320,000 clones, approximately 80% of them seen only once. Treatment of the sample: 19 received Ad26.COV2.S at low or high dose, single or two shots; about 5 received placebo; per-sample allocation not given. Samples came from day 63 after the first vaccine or placebo injection. Source: peripheral blood, taken in a trial of Ad26.COV2.S vaccine versus placebo. The receptors were gathered from a person between 18 and 65 years old who received the Ad26.COV2.S COVID-19 vaccine or a placebo.

CDR3 DNA sequence: TGTGCCAGTAGTCCTCCGGAGGGATTCTATGGCTACACCTTC. This translates into CASSPPEGFYGYTF. This rearrangement joins TRBV19 to TRBJ1-2, with D unresolved. The CDR3 totals 14 residues. The ends were cut back, 5 bases at V and 4 bases at J, with 14 bases in the middle. The germline V gene encodes CDR1 LNHDA and CDR2 SQIVND (reference sequence).

The rearrangement joins TRBV9 to TRBJ2-1; the D is unclear. Trimming removed 0 bases from V and 7 bases from J, with 5 bases in between. CDR1 and CDR2 (germline): SGDLS, YYNGEE. The CDR3 is 12 residues long. The CDR3 coding sequence is TGTGCCAGCAGCGTAGGTTTAAATGAGCAGTTCTTC. It is translated as CASSVGLNEQFF.

The genes are TRBV19 and TRBJ1-3; unclear D gene. Germline-derived CDR1 and CDR2 are LNHDA and SQIVND (reference sequence). The V and J ends lost 3 bases and 0 bases respectively, with 6 bases between them. This CDR3 is 14 amino acids long. The CDR3 sequence: CASSIGYSGNTIYF. The DNA of the CDR3 is TGTGCCAGTAGTATCGGGTACTCTGGAAACACCATATATTTT.

The chain employs TRBV11-3 and TRBJ1-2; 7 bases are a match to TRBD1. Trimming cost V 5 bases and J 5 bases; bases outside gene matches: 11. The germline CDR1 and CDR2 sequences are SGHNT and YENEEA. This CDR3 has 15 amino acids. The CDR3 sequence is CASSPTGAHPYGYTF. The CDR3 coding sequence is TGTGCCAGCAGCCCTACAGGGGCCCATCCGTATGGCTACACCTTC.

The rearrangement links TRBV27 to TRBJ1-6; no firm D call. The CDR3 is 14 residues long. Deletions cut 0 bases from V and 8 bases from J, with 8 bases between. The V gene's germline CDR1 is MNHEY and CDR2 SMNVEV (reference sequence). The CDR3 bases are TGTGCCAGCAGTTTATCCCGCGGGGATTCACCCCTCCACTTT. It specifies CASSLSRGDSPLHF.

The genes are TRBV9 and TRBJ2-7, with 11 bases that match TRBD1. V shed 0 bases and J 5 bases; nucleotides not matched to a gene: 4. Per the germline V gene, CDR1 is SGDLS and CDR2 is YYNGEE. The CDR3 consists of 15 residues. The CDR3 coding sequence is TGTGCCAGCAGCGTAGACGGGACAGGGGGGGACGAGCAGTACTTC. The encoded protein is CASSVDGTGGDEQYF.

The rearrangement joins TRBV29-1 to TRBJ2-2; TRBD1 aligns across 8 bases. The germline V gene encodes CDR1 SQVTM and CDR2 ANQGSEA. This CDR3 is built from 16 residues. The J segment lost 0 bases and the V segment lost 3 bases, leaving 6 bases of the junction unmatched. In nucleotides, the CDR3 is TGCAGCGTTGAGGTCGGCAGGGGGCCGAACACCGGGGAGCTGTTTTTT. It codes for CSVEVGRGPNTGELFF.

This clone was seen only once. The V call is TRBV6-5, the J call TRBJ1-5, with D possibly being TRBD1 (6 bases). V shed 5 bases and J shed 6 bases, with 14 bases lying between them. The CDR3 is 14 amino acids. The germline V gene has CDR1 MNHEY and CDR2 SVGAGI. DNA for the CDR3: TGTGCCAGCAGTATTAACAGGGAAGGTCAGCCCCAGCATTTT. This gives the protein CASSINREGQPQHF.

The rearrangement joins TRBV10-1 to TRBJ1-1, with D perhaps matching TRBD1 (5 bases). Trimming took off 6 bases at V and 4 bases at J, with 12 bases between the two ends. Germline CDR1 is WNHNN and CDR2 is SYGVQD (reference sequence). CDR3 size: 13 residues. As DNA, the CDR3 is TGCGCCAGCAGCCTTGGGGGGAGCACTGAAGCTTTCTTT. Protein product: CASSLGGSTEAFF.

This sequence joins TRBV9 and TRBJ2-7; perhaps TRBD1 as D (5 bases). The V end was cut by 2 bases, the J end by 3 bases, with 9 bases between. The CDR3 runs 13 residues. From germline, CDR1 is SGDLS and CDR2 YYNGEE. CDR3 protein: CASSVRQNYEQYF. The CDR3 DNA sequence: TGTGCCAGCAGCGTTCGACAGAACTACGAGCAGTACTTC. The full variable domain, completed using reference TRBV9 and TRBJ2-7, is DSGVTQTPKHLITATGQRVTLRCSPRSGDLSVYWYQQSLDQGLQFLIQYYNGEERAKGNILERFSAQQFPDLHSELNLSSLELGDSALYFCASSVRQNYEQYFGPGTRLTVT.

V usage is TRBV9 and J usage is TRBJ1-2, with D possibly matching TRBD1 (6 bases). Germline CDR1 SGDLS, CDR2 YYNGEE. The CDR3 has 15 residues. V lost 3 bases to trimming and J lost 8 bases, with 20 bases between them. The CDR3 spells CASSATPSDRRGYTF. The CDR3 DNA reads TGTGCCAGCAGCGCCACGCCCTCGGACAGAAGAGGCTACACCTTC.